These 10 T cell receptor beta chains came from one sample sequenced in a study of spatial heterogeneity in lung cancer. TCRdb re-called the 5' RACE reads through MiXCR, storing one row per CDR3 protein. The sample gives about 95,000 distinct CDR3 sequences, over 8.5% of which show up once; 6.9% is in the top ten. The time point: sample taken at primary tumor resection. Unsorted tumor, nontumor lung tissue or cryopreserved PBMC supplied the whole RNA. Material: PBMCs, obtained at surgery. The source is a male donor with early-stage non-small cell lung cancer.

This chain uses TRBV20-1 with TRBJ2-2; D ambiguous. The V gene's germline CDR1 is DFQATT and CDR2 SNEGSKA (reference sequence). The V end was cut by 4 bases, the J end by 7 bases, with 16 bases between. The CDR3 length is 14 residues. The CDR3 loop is CSAIHSSGVGELFF. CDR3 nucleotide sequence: TGCAGTGCTATACATTCCTCAGGAGTCGGGGAGCTGTTTTTT.

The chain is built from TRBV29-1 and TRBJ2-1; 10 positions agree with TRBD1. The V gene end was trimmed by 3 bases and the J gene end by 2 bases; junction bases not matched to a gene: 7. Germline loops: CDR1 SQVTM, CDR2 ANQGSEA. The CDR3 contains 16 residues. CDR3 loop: CSVEEGTGAAYNEQFF. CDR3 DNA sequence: TGCAGCGTTGAGGAAGGGACAGGGGCCGCCTACAATGAGCAGTTCTTC.

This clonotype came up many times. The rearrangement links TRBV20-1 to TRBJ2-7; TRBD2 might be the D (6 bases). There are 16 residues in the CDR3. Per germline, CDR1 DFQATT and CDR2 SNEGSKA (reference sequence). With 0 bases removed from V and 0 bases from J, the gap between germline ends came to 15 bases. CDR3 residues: CSARDLRGTNSYEQYF. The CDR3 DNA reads TGCAGTGCTAGAGATTTGCGGGGTACAAACTCCTACGAGCAGTACTTC.

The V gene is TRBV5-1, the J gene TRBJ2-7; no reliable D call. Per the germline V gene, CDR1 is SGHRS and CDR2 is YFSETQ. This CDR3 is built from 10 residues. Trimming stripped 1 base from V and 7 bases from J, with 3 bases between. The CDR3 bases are TGCGCCAGCAGCTTGCGGGAGCAGTACTTC. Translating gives CASSLREQYF.

The CDR3 sequence is CASSLAENSRQFF. In DNA, the CDR3 is TGTGCCAGCAGCTTGGCCGAAAACTCCCGGCAGTTCTTC. V and J are TRBV5-8 and TRBJ2-1; D remains unclear. With 0 bases removed from V and 12 bases from J, the gap between germline ends came to 13 bases. Germline CDR1 and CDR2: SGHTS and YDEGEE. CDR3 length equals 13 residues.

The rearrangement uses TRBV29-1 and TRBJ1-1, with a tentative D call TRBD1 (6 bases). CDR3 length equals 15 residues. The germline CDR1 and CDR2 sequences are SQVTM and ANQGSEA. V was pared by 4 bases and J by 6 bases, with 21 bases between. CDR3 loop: CSVGGHQGQGSEAFF. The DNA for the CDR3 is TGCAGCGTTGGAGGGCATCAGGGGCAGGGCTCTGAAGCTTTCTTT.

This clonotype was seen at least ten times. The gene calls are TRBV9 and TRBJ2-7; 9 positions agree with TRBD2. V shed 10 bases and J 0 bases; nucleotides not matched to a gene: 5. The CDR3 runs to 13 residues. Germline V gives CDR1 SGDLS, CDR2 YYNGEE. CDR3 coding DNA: TGTGCCTCCAGCGGGAGGAACTCCTACGAGCAGTACTTC. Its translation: CASSGRNSYEQYF.

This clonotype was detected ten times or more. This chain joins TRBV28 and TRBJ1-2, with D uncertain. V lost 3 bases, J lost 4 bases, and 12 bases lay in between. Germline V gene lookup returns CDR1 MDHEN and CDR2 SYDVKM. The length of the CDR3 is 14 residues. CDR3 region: CASSFGSWGYGYTF. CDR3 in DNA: TGTGCCAGCAGTTTTGGCAGTTGGGGCTATGGCTACACCTTC.

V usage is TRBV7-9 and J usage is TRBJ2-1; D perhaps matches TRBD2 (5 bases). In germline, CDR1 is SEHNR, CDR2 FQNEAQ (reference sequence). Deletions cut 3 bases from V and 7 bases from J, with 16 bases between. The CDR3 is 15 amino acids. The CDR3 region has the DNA TGTGCCAGCAGCTTCAACGGCGAAGAGGGAAATGAGCAGTTCTTC. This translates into CASSFNGEEGNEQFF.

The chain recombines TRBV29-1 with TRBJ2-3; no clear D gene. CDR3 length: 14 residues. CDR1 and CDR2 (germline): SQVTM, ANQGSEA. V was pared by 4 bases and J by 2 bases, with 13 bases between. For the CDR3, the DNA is TGCAGCGTTGCCGGCAGAGCACCCACAGATACGCAGTATTTT. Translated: CSVAGRAPTDTQYF.